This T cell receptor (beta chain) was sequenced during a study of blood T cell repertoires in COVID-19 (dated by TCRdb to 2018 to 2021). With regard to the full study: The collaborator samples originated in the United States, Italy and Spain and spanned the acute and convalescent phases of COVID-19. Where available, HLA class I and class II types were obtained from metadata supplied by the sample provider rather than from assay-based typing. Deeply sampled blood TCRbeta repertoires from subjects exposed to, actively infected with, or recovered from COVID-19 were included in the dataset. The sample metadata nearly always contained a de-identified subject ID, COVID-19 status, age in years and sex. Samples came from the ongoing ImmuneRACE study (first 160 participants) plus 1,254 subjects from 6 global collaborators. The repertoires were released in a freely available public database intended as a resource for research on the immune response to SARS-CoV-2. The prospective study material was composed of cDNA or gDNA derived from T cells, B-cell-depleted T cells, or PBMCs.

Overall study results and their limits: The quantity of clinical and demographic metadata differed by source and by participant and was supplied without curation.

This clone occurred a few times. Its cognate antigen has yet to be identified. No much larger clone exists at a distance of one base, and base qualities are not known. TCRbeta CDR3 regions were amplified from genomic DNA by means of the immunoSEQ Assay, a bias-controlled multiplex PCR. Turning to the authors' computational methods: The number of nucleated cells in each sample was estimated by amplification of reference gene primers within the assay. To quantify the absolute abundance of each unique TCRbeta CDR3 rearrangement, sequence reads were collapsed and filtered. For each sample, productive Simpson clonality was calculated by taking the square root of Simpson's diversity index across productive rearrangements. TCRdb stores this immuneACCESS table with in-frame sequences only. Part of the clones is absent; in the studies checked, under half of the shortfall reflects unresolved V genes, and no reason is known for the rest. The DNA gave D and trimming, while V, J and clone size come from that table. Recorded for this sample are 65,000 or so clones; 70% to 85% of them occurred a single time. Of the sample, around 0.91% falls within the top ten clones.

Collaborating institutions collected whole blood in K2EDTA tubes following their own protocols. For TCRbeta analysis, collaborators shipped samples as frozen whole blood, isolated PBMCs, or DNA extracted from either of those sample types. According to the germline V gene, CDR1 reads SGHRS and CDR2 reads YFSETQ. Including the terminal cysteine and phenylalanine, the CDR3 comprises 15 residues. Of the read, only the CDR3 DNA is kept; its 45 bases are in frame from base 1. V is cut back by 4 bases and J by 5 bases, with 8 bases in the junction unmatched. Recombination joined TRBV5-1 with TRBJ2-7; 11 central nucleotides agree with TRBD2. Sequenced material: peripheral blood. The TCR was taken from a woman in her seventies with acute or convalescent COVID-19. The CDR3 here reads CASSPSSGRMDEQYF. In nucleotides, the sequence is TGCGCCAGCAGCCCGTCTAGCGGGAGGATGGACGAGCAGTACTTC.